This T cell receptor (beta chain) comes out of a study of blood T cell repertoires in COVID-19. Study-wide background: Specimens from acute and convalescent COVID-19 originated in the United States, Italy and Spain. In each case, the material was cDNA or gDNA derived from T cells, B-cell-depleted T cells, or PBMCs.

The protocol was immunoSEQ multiplex PCR, while the TCRdb copy is restricted to in-frame clones and leaves out a portion. The sample lists about 48,000 clones, around 82% occurring once. This clone occurred a few times. Germline trimming cut 2 bases from V and 2 bases from J; bases unmatched to any gene: 3. The CDR3 length is 14 residues. Per germline, CDR1 KGHSH and CDR2 LQKENI. The receptor was derived from a man in his forties or fifties with acute or convalescent COVID-19. V usage is TRBV18 and J usage is TRBJ2-7, with TRBD1 matching over 7 bases. The sample taken for sequencing was peripheral blood. CDR3 sequence: CASSPGQGAYEQYF. The CDR3 nucleotides read TGTGCCAGCTCACCAGGTCAGGGGGCCTACGAGCAGTACTTC.